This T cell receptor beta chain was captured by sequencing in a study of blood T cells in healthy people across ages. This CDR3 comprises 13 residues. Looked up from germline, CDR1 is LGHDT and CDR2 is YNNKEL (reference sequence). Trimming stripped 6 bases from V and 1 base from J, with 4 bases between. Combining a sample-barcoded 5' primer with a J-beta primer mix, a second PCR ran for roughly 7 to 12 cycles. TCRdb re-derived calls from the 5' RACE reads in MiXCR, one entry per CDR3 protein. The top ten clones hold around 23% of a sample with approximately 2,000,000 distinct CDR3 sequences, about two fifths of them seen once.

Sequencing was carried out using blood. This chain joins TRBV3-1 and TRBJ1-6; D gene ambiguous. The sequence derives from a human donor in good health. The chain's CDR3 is CASRPSYNSPLHF. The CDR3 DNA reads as TGTGCCAGCAGACCATCCTATAATTCACCCCTCCACTTT. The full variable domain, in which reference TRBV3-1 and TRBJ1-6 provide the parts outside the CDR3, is DTAVSQTPKYLVTQMGNDKSIKCEQNLGHDTMYWYKQDSKKFLKIMFSYNNKELIINETVPNRFSPKSPDKAHLNLHINSLELGDSAVYFCASRPSYNSPLHFGNGTRLTVT.